This is a list of T cell receptor beta chains from one sample in a study of Ad26.COV2.S vaccination and SARS-CoV-2 variants. Profiling relied on immunoSEQ multiplex PCR, and the TCRdb table lists in-frame clones only, not all of them. The sample records about 350,000 clones, roughly 91% being singletons. The material sequenced was peripheral blood, taken in a trial of Ad26.COV2.S vaccine versus placebo. The receptors here all came from a person between 18 and 65 years old who received the Ad26.COV2.S COVID-19 vaccine or a placebo. The CDR3 runs from the conserved cysteine through the conserved F or W. Each record gives: D gene, J gene, V gene, clone size, CDR3 protein, CDR3 DNA. A D gene is named only where the DNA matches it firmly. Clone size is given for some rows only: seen once, a few or many times, or a class if the clone is expanded.

>NA|TRBJ2-7|TRBV4-1|NA
CASSQDAGSEQYF
TGCGCCAGCAGCCAAGACGCCGGATCCGAGCAGTACTTC
>NA|TRBJ2-1|TRBV9|NA
CASSVFAYSYNEQFF
TGTGCCAGCAGCGTATTCGCGTACTCCTACAATGAGCAGTTCTTC
>NA|TRBJ1-5|TRBV28|NA
CASILGGPLRSNQPQHF
TGTGCCAGCATACTCGGGGGACCTCTCCGGAGCAATCAGCCCCAGCATTTT
>NA|TRBJ1-2|TRBV5-4|few
CASSLGKGGANYGYTF
TGTGCCAGCAGCTTGGGCAAGGGGGGCGCAAACTATGGCTACACCTTC
>TRBD2|TRBJ2-1|TRBV10-3|NA
CAISGLAEYNEQFF
TGTGCCATCAGCGGACTAGCGGAGTACAATGAGCAGTTCTTC
>TRBD1|TRBJ2-5|TRBV24-1|NA
CATSDLLTGTGKETQYF
TGTGCCACCAGTGACCTTCTCACCGGGACAGGGAAGGAGACCCAGTACTTC
>NA|TRBJ1-5|TRBV5-5|NA
CASSRLNSNQPQHF
TGTGCCAGCAGCAGGCTAAATAGCAATCAGCCCCAGCATTTT
>NA|TRBJ2-3|TRBV11-2|NA
CASSLILVPGRTDTQYF
TGTGCCAGCAGCCTCATACTAGTTCCAGGGAGGACAGATACGCAGTATTTT
>TRBD1|TRBJ1-3|TRBV27|NA
CASGGYGNTIYF
TGTGCTTCAGGGGGCTATGGAAACACCATATATTTT
>TRBD2|TRBJ2-1|TRBV5-1|NA
CASSVLAGGYNEQFF
TGCGCCAGCAGCGTCCTAGCGGGGGGCTACAATGAGCAGTTCTTC
>TRBD2|TRBJ2-7|TRBV11-2|NA
CASSGRGGLAGVFTYEQYF
TGTGCCAGCAGCGGACGGGGTGGGCTAGCGGGAGTGTTCACCTACGAGCAGTACTTC
>TRBD2|TRBJ2-7|TRBV5-5|NA
CASSLGTSGTYEQYF
TGTGCCAGCAGCTTAGGGACTAGCGGCACCTACGAGCAGTACTTC